The 15 T cell receptor beta chains below were found in one sample sequenced in a study of blood T cells in healthy people across ages. PCR was performed a second time for 7 to 11 cycles using a sample-barcoded 5' primer and a J-beta primer mix. TCRdb analysed the 5' RACE reads with MiXCR anew, one entry per CDR3 protein. The table has 540,000 or so distinct CDR3 sequences, approximately 25% seen once. These data are also associated with another study on T cells of mothers and their children.

The sample comprised blood. The receptors here all came from a boy aged 5 to 17 in good health.

This clonotype was detected only a few times. The V and J genes are TRBV7-3 and TRBJ2-1; D is possibly TRBD2 (5 bases). The CDR3 covers 14 residues. V lost 3 bases and J 5 bases, leaving 11 bases between the germline ends. The germline V gene has CDR1 SGHTA and CDR2 FQGTGA. As DNA, the CDR3 is TGTGCCAGCAGCTTGTCGGTCGGGGACAATGAGCAGTTCTTC. Protein: CASSLSVGDNEQFF.

The chain recombines TRBV11-3 with TRBJ2-3; 9 nucleotides agree with TRBD1. The CDR3 is 14 residues long. V lost 5 bases, J lost 5 bases, and 5 bases stayed unmatched. Germline V gives CDR1 SGHNT, CDR2 YENEEA. Here the CDR3 reads CASSARTGEDTQYF. The CDR3, as DNA: TGTGCCAGCAGCGCCCGGACAGGGGAAGATACGCAGTATTTT.

Comment on this clonotype: One junction end disagrees with the germline gene, perhaps due to a read error. The chain recombines TRBV5-1 with TRBJ2-7, with TRBD1 matching 8 bases. The CDR3 consists of 13 residues. Germline V lookup: CDR1 SGHRS, CDR2 YFSETQ. CDR3 sequence: CASILDRAYEQYF. CDR3 sequence (DNA): TGCGCCAGCATCTTGGACAGGGCCTACGAGCAGTACTTC.

The chain employs TRBV5-1 and TRBJ2-7; tentative D call: TRBD2 (5 bases). The CDR3 length is 14 residues. V shed 4 bases and J shed 3 bases, with 14 bases lying between them. In germline, CDR1 is SGHRS, CDR2 YFSETQ. The CDR3 sequence: CASSRGAEIYEQYF. The CDR3 coding sequence is TGCGCCAGCAGCCGGGGTGCAGAGATCTACGAGCAGTACTTC.

The rearrangement uses TRBV12-3 or TRBV12-4 and TRBJ2-1; 13 positions agree with TRBD2. The CDR3 is 16 residues long. V gave up 4 bases and J gave up 10 bases; unmatched junction bases: 10. The CDR3 loop is CASSSRLAGGPSEQFF. The CDR3 DNA reads as TGTGCCAGCAGTTCTCGACTAGCGGGAGGCCCCAGCGAGCAGTTCTTC.

This clonotype turned up a few times. V usage is TRBV7-2 and J usage is TRBJ2-2; 10 bases map to TRBD1. The germline gives CDR1 SGHTA, CDR2 FQGNSA. The CDR3 sequence is 15 residues long. V trimming: 4 bases; J trimming: 4 bases; junction bases outside the gene matches: 3. CDR3 nucleotide sequence: TGTGCCAGCAGCTGGGACAGGGGTAGCACCGGGGAGCTGTTTTTT. Amino acid sequence: CASSWDRGSTGELFF.

The rearrangement links TRBV20-1 to TRBJ1-6; TRBD1 aligns across 7 bases. The germline V gene has CDR1 DFQATT and CDR2 SNEGSKA (reference sequence). The CDR3 sequence is 16 residues long. J gave up 6 bases and V 1 base, and 9 bases lay outside the gene matches. The CDR3 loop is CSARGLQGRINSPLHF. The CDR3 nucleotides are TGCAGTGCTAGAGGCCTACAGGGGCGAATTAATTCACCCCTCCACTTT.

The rearrangement uses TRBV18 and TRBJ2-7; possibly TRBD2 for D (5 bases). V was pared by 3 bases and J by 5 bases, with 11 bases between. Germline V gene data show CDR1 as KGHSH and CDR2 as LQKENI. The CDR3 totals 13 residues. The CDR3 loop reads CASSPALGDEQYF. CDR3 DNA sequence: TGTGCCAGCTCACCGGCTCTGGGAGACGAGCAGTACTTC.

This sequence joins TRBV7-2 and TRBJ1-1; 10 bases agree with TRBD1. The CDR3 contains 14 residues. Germline CDR1 is SGHTA and CDR2 is FQGNSA. The V gene end was trimmed by 5 bases and the J gene end by 7 bases; junction bases not matched to a gene: 7. CDR3 loop: CASSRGQGGFEAFF. CDR3 DNA: TGTGCCAGCAGCCGTGGACAGGGGGGCTTTGAAGCTTTCTTT.

This chain uses TRBV20-1 with TRBJ2-3; 8 nucleotides match TRBD2. With 0 bases clipped from V and 5 bases from J, the junction kept 10 bases outside the gene matches. Germline-derived CDR1 and CDR2 are DFQATT and SNEGSKA (reference sequence). The CDR3 is 16 amino acids. CDR3 nucleotide sequence: TGCAGTGCTAGAGATTCCAGCGGGAGTCCCGGAGATACGCAGTATTTT. Translating gives CSARDSSGSPGDTQYF.

The gene calls are TRBV20-1 and TRBJ2-1; D unclear. Trimming removed 1 base from V and 3 bases from J, with 10 bases in between. This CDR3 region has 14 residues. Germline CDR1 is DFQATT and CDR2 is SNEGSKA (reference sequence). As DNA, the CDR3 is TGCAGTGCTAGAGGGCCCCAGAACTACAATGAGCAGTTCTTC. Protein product: CSARGPQNYNEQFF.

Details on this clonotype: The junction differs from germline at one of its ends, possibly a read error. The chain has TRBV27 and TRBJ2-2, with 7 bases fitting TRBD1. Germline V gene lookup returns CDR1 MNHEY and CDR2 SMNVEV (reference sequence). CDR3 size: 14 residues. The DNA of the CDR3 is TGTGCCAGCAGGAGACAGGGTGGGACCGGGGCGCTGTTTTTT. Translated, it gives CASRRQGGTGALFF.

This clonotype showed up just a few times. The chain combines TRBV11-1 with TRBJ2-5; D not resolved. V was shortened by 7 bases and J by 1 base, with 13 bases between the two germline ends. The CDR3 has 14 amino acids. Germline V gene sequence: CDR1 SGHAT, CDR2 FQDESV (reference sequence). CDR3 sequence reads: CASTMTDAQETQYF. CDR3 DNA sequence: TGTGCCAGCACCATGACGGACGCCCAAGAGACCCAGTACTTC.

The CDR3 reads CAIAPLGGVVTGELFF. The CDR3 DNA follows: TGTGCCATCGCTCCTCTTGGGGGCGTTGTCACCGGGGAGCTGTTTTTT. This chain uses TRBV6-8 with TRBJ2-2; TRBD1 is a possible D gene (6 bases). CDR1 is MNHGY and CDR2 is SAAAGT in the germline V gene. Deletions cut 10 bases from V and 4 bases from J, with 22 bases between. The CDR3 is made up of 16 amino acids.

The chain uses TRBV28 and TRBJ2-4; D is unclear. Germline values: CDR1 MDHEN, CDR2 SYDVKM. This CDR3 comprises 15 residues. With 9 bases removed from V and 0 bases from J, the gap between germline ends came to 15 bases. In DNA, the CDR3 is TGTGCCAGTCGCAGGTCCCTAATAGCCAAAAACATTCAGTACTTC. Protein: CASRRSLIAKNIQYF.